The 27 T cell receptor beta chains below were found in one sample sequenced in a study of PD-1 blockade in classical Hodgkin lymphoma. After autologous stem cell transplantation all patients relapsed, and prior brentuximab vedotin exposure differed between cohorts. Generated by immunoSEQ multiplex PCR, the TCRdb table keeps only in-frame clones and is missing some. This repertoire shows 20,000 to 30,000 clones, roughly two thirds found once; its top ten account for approximately 3.4%. Sequencing used peripheral blood mononuclear cells (PBMCs), obtained at baseline. The origin of the receptors is a human donor with classical Hodgkin lymphoma.

There are a few counts of this clone. The chain combines TRBV7-9 with TRBJ2-2; D not certain. This CDR3 region has 16 residues. V lost 2 bases and J lost 2, with 12 bases in between. Germline assignment: CDR1 SEHNR and CDR2 FQNEAQ (reference sequence). The CDR3 DNA reads as TGTGCCAGCAGCTTATTTTTGGGCGGAAACACCGGGGAGCTGTTTTTT. This sequence encodes CASSLFLGGNTGELFF.

This clone is a singleton in its sample. This chain joins TRBV4-1 and TRBJ2-3; no clear D gene. V lost 1 base and J lost 2, with 16 bases in between. The CDR3 has 17 residues. The germline gives CDR1 MGHRA, CDR2 YSYEKL. The CDR3 sequence: CASSQVDMGFHTDTQYF. Written as DNA, the CDR3 is TGCGCCAGCAGCCAAGTTGACATGGGTTTCCACACAGATACGCAGTATTTT.

This chain connects TRBV2 to TRBJ2-5; TRBD2 matches 8 bases. With V trimmed by 4 bases and J by 5 bases, 6 bases remained unmatched. CDR1 SNHLY and CDR2 FYNNEI come from the germline V gene. The CDR3 is 14 residues long. The CDR3 loop reads CASSVRSGGETQYF. As DNA, the CDR3 is TGTGCCAGCAGTGTCCGCAGCGGGGGTGAGACCCAGTACTTC.

V usage is TRBV27 and J usage is TRBJ1-6, with a possible D match to TRBD1 (5 bases). The length of the CDR3 is 15 residues. CDR1 and CDR2 (germline): MNHEY, SMNVEV (reference sequence). V shed 2 bases and J shed 9 bases, with 14 bases lying between them. The CDR3, as DNA: TGTGCCAGCAGTTTAGTGGGGGTTAGTGCTTCACCCCTCCACTTT. This sequence encodes CASSLVGVSASPLHF.

This clone has only a few counts. The chain has TRBV7-9 and TRBJ2-5; D unresolved. Trimming removed 3 bases at V and 5 bases at J, with 7 bases between. The CDR3 totals 12 residues. CDR1 is SEHNR, CDR2 FQNEAQ, per germline (reference sequence). This CDR3 reads CASSLIRETQYF. CDR3 in DNA: TGTGCCAGCAGCTTGATCAGGGAGACCCAGTACTTC.

The chain joins TRBV6-1 to TRBJ2-4; D perhaps matches TRBD2 (5 bases). Trimming took off 3 bases at V and 5 bases at J, with 23 bases between the two ends. The CDR3 is 18 amino acids. CDR1 is MNHNS and CDR2 is SASEGT in the germline V gene. CDR3 DNA: TGTGCCAGCAGTGACCGTCAATTCGCGGGCCTCCCGGAAAACATTCAGTACTTC. Protein: CASSDRQFAGLPENIQYF.

This CDR3 reads CASSVGSVVYEQYF. DNA of the CDR3: TGTGCCAGCAGCGTAGGGTCAGTCGTCTACGAGCAGTACTTC. The chain combines TRBV5-5 with TRBJ2-7; the D is unclear. CDR1 and CDR2 from the germline V gene are SGHKS and YYEKEE (reference sequence). This CDR3 is built from 14 residues. Trimming took off 4 bases at V and 3 bases at J, with 14 bases between the two ends.

This clone has only a few counts. The identical CDR3 is also encoded by other nucleotide sequences in the sample. The chain links TRBV19 to TRBJ2-7, with a tentative D call TRBD2 (6 bases). The CDR3 covers 13 residues. Germline loops: CDR1 LNHDA, CDR2 SQIVND (reference sequence). V was cut by 6 bases and J by 2 bases, with 11 bases left in between. The CDR3 DNA is TGTGCCAGTAGAAGACTAGGAGCCTACGAGCAGTACTTC. It translates to CASRRLGAYEQYF.

V gene TRBV18 combines with J gene TRBJ1-2; D remains unclear. Germline CDR1 is KGHSH and CDR2 is LQKENI. The CDR3 covers 13 residues. Trimming pared 3 bases from V and 8 bases from J, leaving 13 bases between. In DNA form, the CDR3 reads TGTGCCAGCTCACCCCTTGGCGAATGGGGCTACACCTTC. Its protein product is CASSPLGEWGYTF. Full variable domain (remainder filled in from reference TRBV18 and TRBJ1-2): NAGVMQNPRHLVRRRGQEARLRCSPMKGHSHVYWYRQLPEEGLKFMVYLQKENIIDESGMPKERFSAEFPKEGPSILRIQQVVRGDSAAYFCASSPLGEWGYTFGSGTRLTVV.

This clone was detected only a few times. The DNA of the CDR3 is TGTGCCACCACAACCGGCCGGGGTAACAATGAGCAGTTCTTC. Its protein product is CATTTGRGNNEQFF. This chain connects TRBV7-8 to TRBJ2-1, with D possibly matching TRBD2 (5 bases). Trimming removed 10 bases at V and 5 bases at J, with 18 bases between. CDR1 SGHVS and CDR2 FQNEAQ come from the germline V gene. There are 14 residues in the CDR3.

CDR3 bases: TGTGCCAGCAGTTTTGAGGTCGTCGGGACAGGGGCCACAGGAGGTGGCTACACCTTC. Translated, it gives CASSFEVVGTGATGGGYTF. V is TRBV28 and J is TRBJ1-2; 10 bases fit TRBD1. Per the germline V gene, CDR1 is MDHEN and CDR2 is SYDVKM. After removal of 3 bases from V and 7 bases from J, the junction contained 20 bases not matched to a gene. The CDR3 runs 19 residues.

The CDR3 loop reads CASSLSGALPTDTQYF. The CDR3 DNA reads TGTGCCAGCAGTCTCTCAGGGGCCCTCCCCACAGATACGCAGTATTTT. The V and J genes are TRBV27 and TRBJ2-3; the D gene is possibly TRBD1 (6 bases). The CDR3 is 16 residues long. Germline-derived CDR1 and CDR2 are MNHEY and SMNVEV (reference sequence). V lost 5 bases to trimming and J lost 2 bases, with 17 bases between them.

V usage is TRBV9 and J usage is TRBJ2-1; D may match TRBD1 or TRBD2 (6 bases each). Deletions cut 3 bases from V and 0 bases from J, with 16 bases between. Germline-derived CDR1 and CDR2 are SGDLS and YYNGEE. The CDR3 contains 17 residues. The CDR3 DNA sequence: TGTGCCAGCAGCGGGGGTTCGGGGGCCTACTCCTACAATGAGCAGTTCTTC. Its protein is CASSGGSGAYSYNEQFF. Based on the CDR3 plus reference TRBV9 and TRBJ2-1, the full variable domain is DSGVTQTPKHLITATGQRVTLRCSPRSGDLSVYWYQQSLDQGLQFLIQYYNGEERAKGNILERFSAQQFPDLHSELNLSSLELGDSALYFCASSGGSGAYSYNEQFFGPGTRLTVL.

The J gene is TRBJ1-5, the V gene TRBV6-4; TRBD1 aligns across 7 bases. The CDR3 has 15 residues. The J segment lost 0 bases and the V segment lost 4 bases, leaving 3 bases of the junction unmatched. Germline-derived CDR1 and CDR2 are MRHNA and SNTAGT. The CDR3 DNA is TGTGCCAGCAGTGTGGCAGGGGGTAGCAATCAGCCCCAGCATTTT. Protein: CASSVAGGSNQPQHF.

This clone is termed medium-sized. This chain joins TRBV5-1 and TRBJ2-3; D is unclear. Germline CDR1 is SGHRS and CDR2 is YFSETQ. V lost 3 bases, J lost 0 bases, and 11 bases lay in between. The length of the CDR3 is 15 residues. The CDR3 sequence is CASSSYPDSTDTQYF. The CDR3 nucleotides are TGCGCCAGCAGCTCCTATCCGGACAGCACAGATACGCAGTATTTT.

The rearrangement uses TRBV21-1 and TRBJ2-1. TRBV21-1 is noted as a pseudogene. The CDR3 contains 13 residues. CDR3 DNA: TGTGCCAGAGACCGGGACCCGAAGAATGAGCAGTTCTTC. It codes for CARDRDPKNEQFF.

This clone was seen a single time. The conserved phenylalanine or tryptophan is not found at the CDR3 terminus, so this likely reflects a read error. V gene TRBV12-5 combines with J gene TRBJ1-2; D is unresolved. The CDR3 contains 14 residues. Germline V CDR1 and CDR2: LGHNT, FRNRAP. V lost 0 bases and J lost 4, with 9 bases in between. The CDR3 here is CASGLVARSYGYTS. CDR3 in DNA: TGTGCTAGTGGTTTGGTTGCAAGGAGCTATGGCTACACCTCC.

The V and J genes are TRBV21-1 and TRBJ1-2. TRBV21-1 is recorded as a pseudogene. The CDR3 extends over 16 amino acids. CDR3 in DNA: TGTGCCAGCAGCAAAGTTTTTAGCGACGGTTCCTATGGCTACACCTTC. It encodes CASSKVFSDGSYGYTF.

This chain links TRBV6-5 with TRBJ2-5; no clear D gene. The ends were cut back, 2 bases at V and 3 bases at J, with 7 bases in the middle. CDR3 length: 13 amino acids. Per germline, CDR1 MNHEY and CDR2 SVGAGI. CDR3 in amino acids: CASSYESEETQYF. Here the CDR3 DNA reads TGTGCCAGCAGTTACGAGTCAGAAGAGACCCAGTACTTC.

On this clone itself: The same CDR3 arises from other DNA sequences in this sample as well. The chain uses TRBV7-2 and TRBJ2-5; 7 bases are a match to TRBD1. The CDR3 totals 14 residues. V was pared by 3 bases and J by 5 bases, with 6 bases of the junction left unmatched. The germline CDR1 and CDR2 sequences are SGHTA and FQGNSA. CDR3 nucleotides: TGTGCCAGCAGCTTGGGACAGTTTCGGGAGACCCAGTACTTC. Its translation: CASSLGQFRETQYF. The full variable domain, completed using reference TRBV7-2 and TRBJ2-5, is GAGVSQSPSNKVTEKGKDVELRCDPISGHTALYWYRQSLGQGLEFLIYFQGNSAPDKSGLPSDRFSAERTGGSVSTLTIQRTQQEDSAVYLCASSLGQFRETQYFGPGTRLLVL.

The gene calls are TRBV4-2 and TRBJ2-7; 9 bases align to TRBD1. CDR1 is LGHNA, CDR2 YNFKEQ, per germline. J lost 2 bases, V lost 0 bases, and 8 bases had no gene match. The CDR3 is made up of 17 amino acids. The CDR3 loop reads CASSQDSGTGPTYEQYF. CDR3 sequence (DNA): TGTGCCAGCAGCCAAGATTCCGGGACAGGGCCCACCTACGAGCAGTACTTC.

The V and J genes are TRBV30 and TRBJ2-7; TRBD1 might be the D (6 bases). Looked up from germline, CDR1 is GTSNPN and CDR2 is SVGIG (reference sequence). Deletions cut 4 bases from V and 4 bases from J, with 8 bases between. The CDR3 loop spans 11 amino acids. The CDR3 spells CAWKGEYEQYF. CDR3 bases: TGTGCCTGGAAGGGGGAGTACGAGCAGTACTTC. The full variable domain, in which reference TRBV30 and TRBJ2-7 provide the parts outside the CDR3, is SQTIHQWPATLVQPVGSPLSLECTVEGTSNPNLYWYRQAAGRGLQLLFYSVGIGQISSEVPQNLSASRPQDRQFILSSKKLLLSDSGFYLCAWKGEYEQYFGPGTRLTVT.

In its sample, this clone ranks as medium-sized. The V call is TRBV6-5, the J call TRBJ1-1; a possible D gene is TRBD1 (5 bases). Trimming shortened V by 2 bases and J by 0 bases, and 7 bases separated the two germline ends. In germline, CDR1 is MNHEY, CDR2 SVGAGI. The CDR3 has 14 amino acids. CDR3 amino acids: CASSYGAVNTEAFF. In nucleotides, the CDR3 is TGTGCCAGCAGTTACGGGGCAGTGAACACTGAAGCTTTCTTT.

V and J are TRBV27 and TRBJ2-2; D gene uncertain. CDR3 length: 15 residues. V lost 1 base, J lost 2 bases, and 8 bases lay in between. Germline V gene lookup returns CDR1 MNHEY and CDR2 SMNVEV (reference sequence). CDR3 protein: CASSLLPVNTGELFF. CDR3 DNA sequence: TGTGCCAGCAGTTTATTGCCAGTTAACACCGGGGAGCTGTTTTTT.

In this sample, this clone turned up once. The genes are TRBV28 and TRBJ1-2; 9 bases agree with TRBD1. This CDR3 comprises 17 residues. The V segment lost 6 bases and the J segment 1 base; nucleotides outside the gene matches: 12. In germline, CDR1 is MDHEN, CDR2 SYDVKM. Written as DNA, the CDR3 is TGTGCCAGCAGGGGCCTCATGGGACAGGGAATTAACTATGGCTACACCTTC. Translation: CASRGLMGQGINYGYTF.

The chain combines TRBV30 with TRBJ2-7; no definite D call. The germline V and J ends were trimmed by 2 bases and 4 bases, with 6 bases remaining between them. Per germline, CDR1 GTSNPN and CDR2 SVGIG (reference sequence). The CDR3 totals 11 residues. The CDR3: CAWSLNYEQYF. DNA for the CDR3: TGTGCCTGGAGTTTGAATTACGAGCAGTACTTC.

This clone has a handful of counts. The chain combines TRBV5-6 with TRBJ1-1, with a tentative D call TRBD1 (5 bases). V lost 4 bases and J 4 bases, leaving 14 bases between the germline ends. Germline loops: CDR1 SGHDT, CDR2 YYEEEE. The CDR3 runs 14 residues. DNA for the CDR3: TGTGCCAGCAGCCAAACGGCAAGGGGCACTGAAGCTTTCTTT. It encodes CASSQTARGTEAFF.